The source of this T cell receptor (beta chain) is a study of T cell responses to AZD1222 COVID-19 vaccine. Here immunoSEQ multiplex PCR was the method, and the copy in TCRdb shows in-frame clones only, minus some. The table lists tens of thousands of clones, less than 90% of them singletons. V gave up 0 bases and J gave up 0 bases, with 13 bases separating them. The CDR3 is made up of 18 amino acids. CDR1 and CDR2 from the germline V gene are SGHRS and YFSETQ. Comments on this clone: Its antigen is still unknown.

Study-wide results and caveats: Most donors were white British, females outnumbered males, and clonal diversity was possibly underestimated. Breadth and depth of Spike-specific TCRs rose after two AZD1222 doses.

Sample: peripheral blood, taken on day 0 of AZD1222 vaccination. This sequence originates from an adult in good health. The gene calls are TRBV5-1 and TRBJ2-6; D is possibly TRBD1 (6 bases). CDR3 amino acids: CASSLARDTTSGANVLTF. CDR3 DNA: TGCGCCAGCAGCTTGGCCCGGGACACCACCTCTGGGGCCAACGTCCTGACTTTC.